A selection of T cell receptor beta chains follows, all from one sample in a study of early T cells in non-severe SARS-CoV-2 infection. TCRdb processed the 5' RACE reads anew with MiXCR; each CDR3 protein has one entry. The repertoire consists of around 77,000 distinct CDR3 sequences, with around 10% occurring once and the leading ten covering roughly 16%. The specimen was whole blood, collected at baseline. The source is an adult who was a healthcare worker with PCR-confirmed SARS-CoV-2 infection or an uninfected control (not recorded which). The donor label of this sample is uncertain. Each CDR3 is given without its conserved first and last residue.

V gene	J gene	CDR3 length	CDR3 protein
TRBV6-2/TRBV6-3	TRBJ2-5	10	ASSYREETQY
TRBV10-2	TRBJ2-2	12	ASRVDTFTGELF
TRBV5-1	TRBJ2-1	12	ASLLGTGSHEQF
TRBV12-3/TRBV12-4	TRBJ2-2	12	ASSLVWDTGELF
TRBV20-1	TRBJ2-3	13	SARDSVFSTDTQY
TRBV5-6	TRBJ1-2	11	ASSLWGNYGYT
TRBV18	TRBJ2-3	15	ASSPVRRGAAADTQY
TRBV11-2	TRBJ1-1	10	ASSLWGTEAF
TRBV9	TRBJ2-1	13	ASSITGTPGNEQF
TRBV7-3	TRBJ1-1	11	ASSSRYDSEAF
TRBV11-2	TRBJ2-1	14	ASRPLGLAGGNEQF
TRBV2	TRBJ1-1	11	ASQLQGGTEAF
TRBV4-2	TRBJ1-1	13	ASSQGLAENTEAF
TRBV9	TRBJ2-7	12	ASSVGILITKQY
TRBV6-1	TRBJ2-3	10	ASISRTDTQY
TRBV11-2	TRBJ2-5	12	ASSLGPIQGTQY
TRBV20-1	TRBJ2-1	10	SGLGGANEQF
TRBV5-1	TRBJ1-1	12	ASSEAGGTAEAF
TRBV12-3/TRBV12-4	TRBJ2-1	12	ASSPARGRNEQF
TRBV19	TRBJ2-1	11	ASSSGSFGEQF
TRBV10-3	TRBJ2-7	12	AISDRGRPYEQY
TRBV9	TRBJ2-2	11	ASRGVKGGELF